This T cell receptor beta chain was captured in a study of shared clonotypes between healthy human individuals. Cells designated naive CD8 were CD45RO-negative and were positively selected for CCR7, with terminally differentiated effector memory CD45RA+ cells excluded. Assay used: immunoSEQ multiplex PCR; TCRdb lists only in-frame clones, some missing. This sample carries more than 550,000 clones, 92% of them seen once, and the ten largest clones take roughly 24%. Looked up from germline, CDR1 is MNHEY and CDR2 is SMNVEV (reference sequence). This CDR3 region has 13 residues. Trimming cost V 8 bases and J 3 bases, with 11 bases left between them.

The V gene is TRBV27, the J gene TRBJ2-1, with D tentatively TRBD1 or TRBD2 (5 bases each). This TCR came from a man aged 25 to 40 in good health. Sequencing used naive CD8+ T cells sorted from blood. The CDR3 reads CASSGAGYNEQFF. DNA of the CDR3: TGTGCCAGCTCTGGGGCGGGCTACAATGAGCAGTTCTTC.